This TCR beta chain was sequenced in a study of blood T cells in healthy people across ages. A J-beta primer mix and a sample-barcoded 5' primer were used in a second PCR of about 6 to 12 cycles. TCRdb reprocessed the 5' RACE reads via MiXCR and lists one record per CDR3 protein. Of about 670,000 distinct CDR3 sequences in the sample, approximately 52% were seen once. The CDR3 length is 15 residues. Looked up from germline, CDR1 is SEHNR and CDR2 is FQNEAQ (reference sequence). In regard to this clonotype: A read error may be the cause here, since a much bigger clone is one base away.

The V gene is TRBV7-9, the J gene TRBJ2-7; D may be TRBD1 (6 bases). The sample taken for sequencing was blood. This receptor was obtained from a woman older than 75 in good health. The CDR3: CAGSSQTGRSYEQYF. In nucleotides, the CDR3 is TGTGCCGGCAGCTCCCAGACAGGACGCTCCTACGAGCAGTACTTC.